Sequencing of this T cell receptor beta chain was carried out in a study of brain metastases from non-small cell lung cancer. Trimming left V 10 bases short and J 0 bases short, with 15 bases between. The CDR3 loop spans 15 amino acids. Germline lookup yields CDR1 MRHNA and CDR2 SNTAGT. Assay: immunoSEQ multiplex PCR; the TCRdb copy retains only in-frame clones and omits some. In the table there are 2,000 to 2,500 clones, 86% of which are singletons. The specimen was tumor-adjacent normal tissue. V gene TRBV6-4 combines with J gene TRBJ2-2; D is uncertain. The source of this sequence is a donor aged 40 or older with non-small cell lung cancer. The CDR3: CAIMADVANTGELFF. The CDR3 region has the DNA TGTGCCATCATGGCCGACGTCGCGAACACCGGGGAGCTGTTTTTT.